The 20 T cell receptor beta chains presented below share a single source sample, sequenced in a study of blood T cells in healthy people across ages. A second roughly 7 to 11 cycle PCR used barcoded and J-beta primers. TCRdb re-derived calls from the 5' RACE reads in MiXCR, one entry per CDR3 protein. Of approximately 800,000 distinct CDR3 sequences in the sample, roughly 53% were seen once. The sample taken for sequencing was blood. These receptors were taken from an older man in good health.

This clonotype was counted at least ten times. The V and J genes are TRBV11-1 and TRBJ2-1, with D perhaps being TRBD1 or TRBD2 (5 bases each). The last part of the DNA fits TRBJ2-7 better; the J call may be wrong. Germline-derived CDR1 and CDR2 are SGHAT and FQDESV (reference sequence). The CDR3 length is 16 residues. CDR3 region: CASSPRGSSSYNEQYF. In DNA, the CDR3 is TGTGCCAGCAGCCCACGGGGCTCTAGCTCCTACAATGAGCAGTACTTC.

This clonotype has a handful of counts. V is TRBV5-1 and J is TRBJ1-5, with D unresolved. V dropped 0 bases and J dropped 4 bases, with 11 bases sitting between them. This CDR3 contains 15 residues. The germline gives CDR1 SGHRS, CDR2 YFSETQ. DNA of the CDR3: TGCGCCAGCAGCTTGGGACCGGAAGCAAATCAGCCCCAGCATTTT. Translation: CASSLGPEANQPQHF.

The chain joins TRBV10-3 to TRBJ2-1; TRBD1 aligns across 10 bases. The CDR3 contains 17 residues. Germline V gives CDR1 ENHRY, CDR2 SYGVKD. With 5 bases clipped from V and 4 bases from J, the junction kept 11 bases outside the gene matches. CDR3 sequence: CAISRGTGDSEYNEQFF. CDR3 in DNA: TGTGCCATCAGTAGAGGGACAGGGGATTCGGAATACAATGAGCAGTTCTTC.

This clonotype came up a few times. The chain joins TRBV6-1 to TRBJ2-7; D may correspond to TRBD1 or TRBD2 (6 bases each). The CDR3 runs to 16 residues. The V end lost 6 bases, the J end lost 1 base, and 19 bases lay between the germline ends. Germline V lookup: CDR1 MNHNS, CDR2 SASEGT. The CDR3 nucleotides are TGTGCCAGCAGGGAGACGGGCGGGACAATTTCCTACGAGCAGTACTTC. It encodes CASRETGGTISYEQYF.

This rearrangement joins TRBV7-9 to TRBJ2-5, with D possibly matching TRBD2 (5 bases). This CDR3 has 14 residues. Per germline, CDR1 SEHNR and CDR2 FQNEAQ (reference sequence). V gave up 1 base and J gave up 5 bases, with 11 bases separating them. The CDR3 sequence is CASSLVRGEETQYF. The CDR3 bases are TGTGCCAGCAGCTTAGTACGGGGTGAGGAGACCCAGTACTTC.

Written as DNA, the CDR3 is TGCAGTGCTAGAGATATGGGGACTAGCCGCTCCTACGAGCAGTACTTC. It codes for CSARDMGTSRSYEQYF. This chain joins TRBV20-1 and TRBJ2-7; 9 bases are shared with TRBD2. The trim removed 0 bases at V and 0 bases at J, leaving 6 bases unmatched. The CDR3 loop spans 16 amino acids. Germline V gene lookup returns CDR1 DFQATT and CDR2 SNEGSKA (reference sequence).

There are a few counts of this clonotype. The DNA for the CDR3 is TGCGCCAGCAGCCCCGGGGGCACCTCTAACTATGGCTACACCTTC. Translation gives CASSPGGTSNYGYTF. The chain recombines TRBV5-1 with TRBJ1-2, with TRBD1 as a possible D gene (6 bases). There are 15 residues in the CDR3. Germline V gives CDR1 SGHRS, CDR2 YFSETQ. V was clipped by 4 bases and J by 0 bases, with 13 bases between them.

V is TRBV7-8 and J is TRBJ2-7; D call uncertain. V gave up 1 base and J gave up 5 bases, with 12 bases separating them. CDR3 length: 14 amino acids. CDR1 SGHVS and CDR2 FQNEAQ come from the germline V gene. CDR3 sequence reads: CASSLEVGLHEQYF. In DNA form, the CDR3 reads TGTGCCAGCAGCTTAGAGGTAGGTCTCCACGAGCAGTACTTC.

The gene calls are TRBV5-1 and TRBJ2-3, with TRBD2 identical over 9 bases. The CDR3 extends over 17 amino acids. Germline lookup yields CDR1 SGHRS and CDR2 YFSETQ. The junction had 13 bases not matched to a gene; V was cut back by 4 bases and J by 4 bases. The CDR3 is CASSRGTGTSTADTQYF. Here the CDR3 DNA reads TGCGCCAGCAGCCGAGGGACCGGGACTAGCACGGCAGATACGCAGTATTTT.

This clonotype occurred a few times. The chain employs TRBV2 and TRBJ2-6; D not resolved. V was trimmed by 2 bases and J by 0 bases, leaving 8 bases between them. The CDR3 consists of 16 residues. Germline V gene lookup returns CDR1 SNHLY and CDR2 FYNNEI. This CDR3 reads CASSESRYSGANVLTF. The CDR3 coding sequence is TGTGCCAGCAGTGAATCCCGTTACTCTGGGGCCAACGTCCTGACTTTC.

The chain carries TRBV7-2 and TRBJ1-1; 8 nucleotides line up with TRBD1. This CDR3 spans 14 amino acids. V gave up 9 bases and J gave up 3 bases; unmatched junction bases: 9. Germline loops: CDR1 SGHTA, CDR2 FQGNSA. The CDR3 here is CASGTQGADTEAFF. CDR3 nucleotide sequence: TGTGCCAGTGGCACCCAGGGGGCGGACACTGAAGCTTTCTTT.

This chain connects TRBV20-1 to TRBJ2-7; 10 bases agree with TRBD2. There are 16 residues in the CDR3. Germline V CDR1 and CDR2: DFQATT, SNEGSKA (reference sequence). Trimming took 1 base from V and 6 from J; bases not matched to a gene: 12. CDR3 bases: TGCAGTGCTAGAGGACAATCTAGCGGGAGTTCAACCGAGCAGTACTTC. As protein: CSARGQSSGSSTEQYF.

This clonotype has just one count. The chain uses TRBV5-5 and TRBJ2-7, with 10 bases aligning to TRBD2. Germline V gene sequence: CDR1 SGHKS, CDR2 YYEKEE (reference sequence). This CDR3 has 15 amino acids. V gave up 6 bases and J gave up 7 bases; unmatched junction bases: 13. The CDR3, as DNA: TGTGCCAGCAAGGAGCGGGAGGGCCCCTACAATGAGCAGTACTTC. Its translation: CASKEREGPYNEQYF.

The rearrangement uses TRBV6-5 and TRBJ2-7, with TRBD2 matching 7 bases. J gave up 6 bases and V 5 bases, and 7 bases lay outside the gene matches. This CDR3 contains 13 residues. The germline gives CDR1 MNHEY, CDR2 SVGAGI. The CDR3 reads CASSRLAGREQYF. In DNA form, the CDR3 reads TGTGCCAGCAGTCGACTAGCTGGCCGCGAGCAGTACTTC.

V and J are TRBV2 and TRBJ2-3; D call uncertain. The CDR3 runs 12 residues. Germline V gene lookup returns CDR1 SNHLY and CDR2 FYNNEI. V gave up 6 bases and J gave up 14 bases, with 18 bases separating them. The CDR3 protein is CASRTTARYAYF. The CDR3 region has the DNA TGTGCCAGCAGGACCACAGCGAGATACGCGTATTTT.

V gene TRBV20-1 combines with J gene TRBJ2-3; 8 bases fit TRBD2. After removal of 0 bases from V and 4 bases from J, the junction contained 18 bases not matched to a gene. The CDR3 has 19 residues. Germline loops: CDR1 DFQATT, CDR2 SNEGSKA (reference sequence). As DNA, the CDR3 is TGCAGTGCTAGAGATCCTGTTACGGGAGGGCCCTCACCGCCAGATACGCAGTATTTT. Translating it yields CSARDPVTGGPSPPDTQYF.

This clonotype was counted a few times. This rearrangement joins TRBV14 to TRBJ2-1; D may be TRBD2 (6 bases). V was clipped by 4 bases and J by 3 bases, with 10 bases between them. The CDR3 has 14 amino acids. Germline CDR1 reads SGHDN; CDR2 reads FVKESK. Here the CDR3 reads CASSPLANYNEQFF. The CDR3 region has the DNA TGTGCCAGCAGCCCTCTAGCGAACTACAATGAGCAGTTCTTC.

The chain couples TRBV5-4 to TRBJ2-5; TRBD1 matches 10 bases. The germline gives CDR1 SGHNT, CDR2 YYREEE (reference sequence). The CDR3 length is 17 residues. Unmatched junction bases numbered 11, after V lost 0 bases and J lost 6 bases. The CDR3 here is CASSLVPMGQGKKTQYF. As DNA, the CDR3 is TGTGCCAGCAGCTTGGTTCCCATGGGACAGGGGAAGAAGACCCAGTACTTC.

The V call is TRBV20-1, the J call TRBJ2-7; a possible D gene is TRBD1 (5 bases). The CDR3 is 15 residues long. The germline V gene has CDR1 DFQATT and CDR2 SNEGSKA (reference sequence). V was clipped by 0 bases and J by 3 bases, with 15 bases between them. This CDR3 reads CSARDPAGWYYEQYF. The CDR3 nucleotides are TGCAGTGCTAGAGATCCTGCAGGGTGGTACTACGAGCAGTACTTC.

V is TRBV12-3 or TRBV12-4 and J is TRBJ1-5; perhaps TRBD1 as D (5 bases). V lost 2 bases to trimming and J lost 7 bases, with 9 bases between them. The CDR3 is made up of 13 amino acids. CDR3 sequence: CASSLLGGQPQHF. The CDR3 DNA follows: TGTGCCAGCAGTTTATTGGGGGGACAGCCCCAGCATTTT.